Below, 32 T cell receptor beta chains from the same sample are listed, as sequenced in a study of cytomegalovirus exposure and HLA in healthy donors. PCR employed 60 Vbeta and 13 Jbeta primers. Method: immunoSEQ multiplex PCR; TCRdb's copy keeps in-frame clones and lacks some. Counted here are fewer than 150,000 clones, over 70% occurring once; the ten biggest clones make up approximately 10%. The sample consisted of PBMCs. Every receptor here comes from a woman between 45 and 60 years old in good health and CMV-seropositive.

The chain links TRBV2 to TRBJ2-5; 9 bases are a match to TRBD2. The end of the DNA is better explained by TRBJ2-7, so the J call may be wrong. This CDR3 is built from 14 residues. In germline, CDR1 is SNHLY, CDR2 FYNNEI. CDR3 in DNA: TGTGCCAGCAGGGGTAGCGGGAGCTCCTACGAGCAGTACTTC. Amino acid sequence: CASRGSGSSYEQYF.

The gene calls are TRBV4-3 and TRBJ1-4; perhaps TRBD1 as D (6 bases). This CDR3 contains 16 residues. The V end lost 0 bases, the J end lost 7 bases, and 15 bases lay between the germline ends. CDR1 is LGHNA and CDR2 is YSLEER in the germline V gene. The CDR3 DNA follows: TGCGCCAGCAGCCAAGATGGGAGCCGAGGGGGTGAAAAACTGTTTTTT. Translated: CASSQDGSRGGEKLFF.

This chain uses TRBV7-2 with TRBJ1-1, with 8 bases identical to TRBD1. From germline, CDR1 is SGHTA and CDR2 FQGNSA. V lost 5 bases, J lost 0 bases, and 8 bases stayed unmatched. The CDR3 length is 16 residues. Written as DNA, the CDR3 is TGTGCCAGCAGCATCACAGGGGGGGGGATGAACACTGAAGCTTTCTTT. Amino acids: CASSITGGGMNTEAFF.

Turning to this clone: At one end the junction does not follow the germline gene, possibly because of a read error. The J gene is TRBJ2-7, the V gene TRBV11-3, with TRBD1 matching 9 bases. This CDR3 has 13 residues. The V gene's germline CDR1 is SGHNT and CDR2 YENEEA. CDR3 coding DNA: TGTGCCAGCAGCTTAGAGCCCGGGACAGGGATCGTCTTC. Its translation is CASSLEPGTGIVF.

The chain recombines TRBV5-1 with TRBJ1-5, with 9 nucleotides matching TRBD1. The CDR3 is 16 amino acids. Trimming took 0 bases from V and 6 from J; bases not matched to a gene: 7. Germline CDR1 and CDR2: SGHRS and YFSETQ. The CDR3 DNA is TGCGCCAGCAGCTTGGGTACAGGGGGCGCGGGTCAGCCCCAGCATTTT. This codes for CASSLGTGGAGQPQHF.

The chain has TRBV7-2 and TRBJ1-2; TRBD1 is a possible D gene (5 bases). This CDR3 contains 13 residues. The V gene's germline CDR1 is SGHTA and CDR2 FQGNSA. Trimming pared 4 bases from V and 7 bases from J, leaving 13 bases between. CDR3 amino acids: CASSSPGGGGYTF. In nucleotides, the CDR3 is TGTGCCAGCAGCTCACCCGGGGGGGGTGGCTACACCTTC.

V usage is TRBV5-1 and J usage is TRBJ2-2, with a weak D call TRBD2 (6 bases). CDR1 and CDR2 (germline): SGHRS, YFSETQ. Trimming left V 4 bases short and J 7 bases short, with 11 bases between. The CDR3 is 13 residues long. The CDR3 DNA sequence: TGCGCCAGCAGCACCCAGGGAGGCGGGGAGCTGTTTTTT. This gives the protein CASSTQGGGELFF.

The gene calls are TRBV10-3 and TRBJ2-3, with 7 nucleotides matching TRBD1. CDR1 and CDR2 (germline): ENHRY, SYGVKD. V trimming: 4 bases; J trimming: 2 bases; junction bases outside the gene matches: 9. The CDR3 contains 16 residues. As DNA, the CDR3 is TGTGCCATCAGTGGTTCCGGGACAGAGAACACAGATACGCAGTATTTT. Protein: CAISGSGTENTDTQYF.

This chain links TRBV18 with TRBJ2-3; no firm D call. CDR1 and CDR2 (germline): KGHSH, LQKENI. This CDR3 comprises 11 residues. Deletions cut 4 bases from V and 8 bases from J, with 7 bases between. CDR3 bases: TGTGCCAGCTCACTCCAGGTTACGCAGTATTTT. This gives the protein CASSLQVTQYF.

J is TRBJ2-1 and V is TRBV2; 12 bases line up with TRBD2. J gave up 9 bases and V 2 bases, and 5 bases lay outside the gene matches. The length of the CDR3 is 15 residues. From germline, CDR1 is SNHLY and CDR2 FYNNEI. The CDR3 loop reads CASSEWLAGGVEQFF. The CDR3 nucleotides read TGTGCCAGCAGTGAATGGCTAGCGGGAGGGGTTGAGCAGTTCTTC.

This clone is a singleton in its sample. The rearrangement uses TRBV28 and TRBJ1-1, with a tentative D call TRBD1 (6 bases). CDR1 and CDR2 from the germline V gene are MDHEN and SYDVKM. The V and J ends lost 6 bases and 0 bases respectively, with 8 bases between them. The CDR3 totals 13 residues. CDR3 sequence (DNA): TGTGCCAGCAGCCGGACAGTGAACACTGAAGCTTTCTTT. This encodes CASSRTVNTEAFF. The full variable domain, completed using reference TRBV28 and TRBJ1-1, is DVKVTQSSRYLVKRTGEKVFLECVQDMDHENMFWYRQDPGLGLRLIYFSYDVKMKEKGDIPEGYSVSREKKERFSLILESASTNQTSMYLCASSRTVNTEAFFGQGTRLTVV.

CDR3 coding DNA: TGTGCCAGCAGTTTCGGGACAGGGGGTTCCTATGGCTACACCTTC. This translates into CASSFGTGGSYGYTF. This sequence joins TRBV28 and TRBJ1-2, with 11 nucleotides matching TRBD1. The CDR3 runs 15 residues. Unmatched junction bases numbered 4, after V lost 3 bases and J lost 4 bases. Germline-derived CDR1 and CDR2 are MDHEN and SYDVKM.

The rearrangement links TRBV19 to TRBJ1-2; the D is unclear. The CDR3 covers 17 residues. CDR1 LNHDA and CDR2 SQIVND come from the germline V gene (reference sequence). V dropped 3 bases and J dropped 2 bases, with 19 bases sitting between them. For the CDR3, the DNA is TGTGCCAGTAGTATTTTCTTAGTGGGATCGGGGAACTATGGCTACACCTTC. Amino acid sequence: CASSIFLVGSGNYGYTF.

The V gene is TRBV7-6, the J gene TRBJ1-4; no reliable D call. V lost 3 bases and J lost 14, with 13 bases in between. From germline, CDR1 is SGHVS and CDR2 FNYEAQ. The CDR3 is 12 amino acids. The DNA for the CDR3 is TGTGCCAGCAGCTTGGACGGGGATTGGCTGTTTTTT. As protein: CASSLDGDWLFF.

The chain joins TRBV6-1 to TRBJ1-5; D not certain. The germline gives CDR1 MNHNS, CDR2 SASEGT. V was shortened by 4 bases and J by 4 bases, with 14 bases between the two germline ends. This CDR3 has 15 amino acids. CDR3 DNA: TGTGCCAGCAGTGGCATAGCCAGCTCAAATCAGCCCCAGCATTTT. Protein: CASSGIASSNQPQHF.

The rearrangement uses TRBV4-2 and TRBJ2-7; no reliable D call. Germline CDR1 LGHNA, CDR2 YNFKEQ. CDR3 length equals 13 residues. V lost 0 bases to trimming and J lost 4 bases, with 7 bases between them. CDR3 residues: CASSQEYGYEQYF. CDR3 in DNA: TGTGCCAGCAGCCAAGAATACGGGTACGAGCAGTACTTC.

The V call is TRBV7-8, the J call TRBJ2-7; D is unclear. This CDR3 region has 13 residues. Germline values: CDR1 SGHVS, CDR2 FQNEAQ. V was trimmed by 5 bases and J by 3 bases, leaving 11 bases between them. In DNA form, the CDR3 reads TGTGCCAGCAGCAGGCGGATTAACTACGAGCAGTACTTC. As protein: CASSRRINYEQYF.

The rearrangement uses TRBV6-4 and TRBJ2-1; weak D call: TRBD2 (5 bases). This CDR3 spans 14 amino acids. CDR1 and CDR2 from the germline V gene are MRHNA and SNTAGT. V lost 2 bases and J 10 bases, leaving 15 bases between the germline ends. The chain's CDR3 is CASSDQPSGSEQFF. In nucleotides, the CDR3 is TGTGCCAGCAGTGACCAACCCAGCGGCTCCGAGCAGTTCTTC.

CDR3 residues: CASIRGGRGNTEAFF. The CDR3 DNA follows: TGTGCCAGTATACGGGGGGGGCGAGGGAACACTGAAGCTTTCTTT. The V call is TRBV19, the J call TRBJ1-1, with D maybe TRBD1 (6 bases). The CDR3 covers 15 residues. V was clipped by 7 bases and J by 1 base, with 16 bases between them. Germline V CDR1 and CDR2: LNHDA, SQIVND (reference sequence).

The V call is TRBV7-8, the J call TRBJ2-1, with D perhaps TRBD1 (6 bases). This CDR3 is 13 amino acids long. Trimming cost V 5 bases and J 10 bases, with 15 bases left between them. CDR1 is SGHVS and CDR2 is FQNEAQ in the germline V gene. CDR3 coding DNA: TGTGCCAGCAGCCCCAGGACAGCCAGGGAGCAGTTCTTC. Translated, it gives CASSPRTAREQFF.

The genes are TRBV2 and TRBJ2-3; no definite D call. The V end was cut by 6 bases, the J end by 0 bases, with 7 bases between. The CDR3 consists of 13 residues. Germline lookup yields CDR1 SNHLY and CDR2 FYNNEI. The CDR3 here is CASRITSTDTQYF. The CDR3, as DNA: TGTGCCAGCAGAATAACTAGCACAGATACGCAGTATTTT. Full variable domain (rest looked up from reference TRBV2 and TRBJ2-3): EPEVTQTPSHQVTQMGQEVILRCVPISNHLYFYWYRQILGQKVEFLVSFYNNEISEKSEIFDDQFSVERPDGSNFTLKIRSTKLEDSAMYFCASRITSTDTQYFGPGTRLTVL.

This clone occurred once. This chain links TRBV30 with TRBJ2-1; D remains unclear. Germline lookup yields CDR1 GTSNPN and CDR2 SVGIG (reference sequence). The CDR3 runs 13 residues. Trimming pared 2 bases from V and 4 bases from J, leaving 9 bases between. The CDR3 DNA is TGTGCCTGGAGTACTACACAATACAATGAGCAGTTCTTC. This codes for CAWSTTQYNEQFF.

The V and J genes are TRBV2 and TRBJ1-2; D is uncertain. Germline CDR1 is SNHLY and CDR2 is FYNNEI. The CDR3 is made up of 12 amino acids. The V end was cut by 2 bases, the J end by 8 bases, with 9 bases between. The CDR3 bases are TGTGCCAGCAGTGAACCGGCGCGGGGCTACACCTTC. Translated, it gives CASSEPARGYTF.

The J gene is TRBJ2-5, the V gene TRBV18, with D possibly matching TRBD1 (6 bases). Looked up from germline, CDR1 is KGHSH and CDR2 is LQKENI. Trimming cost V 5 bases and J 3 bases, with 13 bases left between them. The CDR3 has 14 amino acids. Written as DNA, the CDR3 is TGTGCCAGCTCATCGGGGACACCAAAAGAGACCCAGTACTTC. It codes for CASSSGTPKETQYF. Full variable domain (rest looked up from reference TRBV18 and TRBJ2-5): NAGVMQNPRHLVRRRGQEARLRCSPMKGHSHVYWYRQLPEEGLKFMVYLQKENIIDESGMPKERFSAEFPKEGPSILRIQQVVRGDSAAYFCASSSGTPKETQYFGPGTRLLVL.

The CDR3 DNA is TGTGCCAGCAGCTCTACAGGGGTGGAGACCCAGTACTTC. Encoded protein: CASSSTGVETQYF. This chain connects TRBV7-2 to TRBJ2-5; 7 bases match TRBD1. Germline CDR1 SGHTA, CDR2 FQGNSA. This CDR3 region has 13 residues. With V trimmed by 4 bases and J by 5 bases, 4 bases remained unmatched. Full variable domain (missing parts from reference TRBV7-2 and TRBJ2-5): GAGVSQSPSNKVTEKGKDVELRCDPISGHTALYWYRQSLGQGLEFLIYFQGNSAPDKSGLPSDRFSAERTGGSVSTLTIQRTQQEDSAVYLCASSSTGVETQYFGPGTRLLVL.

This clone was detected a few times. Other nucleotide sequences from this sample produce the same CDR3. The chain combines TRBV7-6 with TRBJ2-7; TRBD1 agrees at 7 bases. CDR1 and CDR2 (germline): SGHVS, FNYEAQ. This CDR3 is built from 12 residues. J was trimmed by 7 bases and V by 1 base; bases with no gene match: 1. CDR3 in amino acids: CASSLGDREQYF. The CDR3 bases are TGTGCCAGCAGCTTAGGGGACAGAGAGCAGTACTTC.

This sequence joins TRBV4-1 and TRBJ2-1; TRBD2 aligns across 8 bases. CDR3 length equals 18 residues. Trimming at V came to 1 base and at J to 8 bases, leaving 16 bases not matched to a gene. Germline assignment: CDR1 MGHRA and CDR2 YSYEKL. This chain's CDR3 is CASSQVGSGDGASHEQFF. The DNA for the CDR3 is TGCGCCAGCAGCCAAGTAGGTAGCGGGGATGGGGCTAGTCATGAGCAGTTCTTC.

This clone has only a few counts. The CDR3 region is CASSEDRIQNIQYF. CDR3 coding DNA: TGTGCCAGCAGTGAGGACAGAATTCAAAACATTCAGTACTTC. The chain uses TRBV6-1 and TRBJ2-4; D is possibly TRBD1 (6 bases). Germline CDR1 MNHNS, CDR2 SASEGT. This CDR3 is 14 amino acids long. The ends were cut back, 3 bases at V and 5 bases at J, with 11 bases in the middle.

This clone was counted a single time. This rearrangement joins TRBV19 to TRBJ2-7, with a weak D call TRBD1 (5 bases). The germline V gene encodes CDR1 LNHDA and CDR2 SQIVND (reference sequence). Trimming took off 5 bases at V and 3 bases at J, with 11 bases between the two ends. The CDR3 has 13 residues. Here the CDR3 DNA reads TGTGCCAGTAGTGCTTATCAGGGCTACGAGCAGTACTTC. Its translation: CASSAYQGYEQYF.

The chain is built from TRBV19 and TRBJ1-1, with D perhaps TRBD1 (6 bases). Trimming removed 6 bases from V and 4 bases from J, with 15 bases in between. The CDR3 contains 14 residues. Germline CDR1 and CDR2: LNHDA and SQIVND (reference sequence). This chain's CDR3 is CASRGHRVLTEAFF. CDR3 coding DNA: TGTGCCAGTAGGGGACACAGGGTCCTCACTGAAGCTTTCTTT.

The rearrangement uses TRBV4-2 and TRBJ2-1; 9 positions match TRBD1. The trim removed 5 bases at V and 4 bases at J, leaving 9 bases unmatched. Germline assignment: CDR1 LGHNA and CDR2 YNFKEQ. The CDR3 runs 16 residues. In DNA form, the CDR3 reads TGTGCCAGCAGCGCCACCACCGGGACAGGGTACAATGAGCAGTTCTTC. Translation: CASSATTGTGYNEQFF.

V and J are TRBV7-9 and TRBJ1-6, with 9 bases fitting TRBD1. CDR1 is SEHNR and CDR2 is FQNEAQ in the germline V gene (reference sequence). V was clipped by 2 bases and J by 5 bases; unmatched bases: 1. The CDR3 runs 15 residues. The CDR3 protein is CASSLWDRDNSPLHF. As DNA, the CDR3 is TGTGCCAGCAGCTTATGGGACAGGGATAATTCACCCCTCCACTTT.